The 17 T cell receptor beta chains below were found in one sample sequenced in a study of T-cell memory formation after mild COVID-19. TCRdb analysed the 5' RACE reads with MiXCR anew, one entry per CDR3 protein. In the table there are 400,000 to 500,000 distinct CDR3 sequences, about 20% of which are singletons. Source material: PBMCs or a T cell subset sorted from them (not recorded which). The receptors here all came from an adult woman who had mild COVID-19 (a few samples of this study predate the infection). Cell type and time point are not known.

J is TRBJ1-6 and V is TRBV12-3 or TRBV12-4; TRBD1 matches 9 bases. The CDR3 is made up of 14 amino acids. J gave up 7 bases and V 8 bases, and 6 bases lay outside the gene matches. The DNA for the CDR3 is TGTGCCAGCGGACCCGGACAGGGGAATTCACCCCTCCACTTT. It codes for CASGPGQGNSPLHF.

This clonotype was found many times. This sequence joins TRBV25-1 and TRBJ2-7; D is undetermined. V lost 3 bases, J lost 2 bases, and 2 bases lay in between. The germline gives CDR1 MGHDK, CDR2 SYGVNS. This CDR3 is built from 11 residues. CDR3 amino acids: CASSDPYEQYF. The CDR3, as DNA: TGTGCCAGCAGTGACCCCTACGAGCAGTACTTC.

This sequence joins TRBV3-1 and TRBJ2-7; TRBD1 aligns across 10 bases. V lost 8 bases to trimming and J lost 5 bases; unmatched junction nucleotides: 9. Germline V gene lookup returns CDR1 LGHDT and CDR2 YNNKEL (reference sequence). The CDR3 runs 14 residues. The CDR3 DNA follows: TGTGCCAGCGATCAGGGACAGGGGTCCAACGAGCAGTACTTC. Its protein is CASDQGQGSNEQYF.

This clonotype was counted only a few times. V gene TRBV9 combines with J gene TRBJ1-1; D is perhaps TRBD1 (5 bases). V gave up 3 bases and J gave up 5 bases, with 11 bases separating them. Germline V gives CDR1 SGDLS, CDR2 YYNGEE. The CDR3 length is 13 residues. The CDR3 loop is CASSGNRNTEAFF. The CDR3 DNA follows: TGTGCCAGCAGCGGAAACAGGAATACTGAAGCTTTCTTT.

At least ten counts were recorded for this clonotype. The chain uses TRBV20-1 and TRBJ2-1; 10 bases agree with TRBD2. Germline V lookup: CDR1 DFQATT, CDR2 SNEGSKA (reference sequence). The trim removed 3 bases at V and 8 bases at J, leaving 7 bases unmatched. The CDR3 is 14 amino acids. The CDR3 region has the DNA TGCAGTGCTAGGTGGAGGACTAGCGGCGATGAGCAGTTCTTC. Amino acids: CSARWRTSGDEQFF.

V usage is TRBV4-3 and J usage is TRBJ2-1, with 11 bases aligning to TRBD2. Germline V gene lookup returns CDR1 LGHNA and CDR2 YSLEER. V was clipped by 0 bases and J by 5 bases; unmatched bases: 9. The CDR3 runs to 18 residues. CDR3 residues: CASSQETSGTLTHNEQFF. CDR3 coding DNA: TGCGCCAGCAGCCAAGAGACTAGCGGGACCTTAACCCACAATGAGCAGTTCTTC.

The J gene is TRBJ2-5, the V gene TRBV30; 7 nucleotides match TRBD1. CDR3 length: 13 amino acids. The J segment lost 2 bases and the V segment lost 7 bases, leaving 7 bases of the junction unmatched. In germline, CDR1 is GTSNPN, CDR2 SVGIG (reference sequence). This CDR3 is CAFRGKGQETQYF. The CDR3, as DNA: TGTGCCTTCAGGGGGAAGGGTCAAGAGACCCAGTACTTC.

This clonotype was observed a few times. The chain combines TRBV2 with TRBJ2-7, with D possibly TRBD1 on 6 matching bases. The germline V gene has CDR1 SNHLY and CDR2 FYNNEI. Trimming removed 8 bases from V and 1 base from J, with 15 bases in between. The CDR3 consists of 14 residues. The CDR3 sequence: CASGLERGSYEQYF. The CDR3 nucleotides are TGTGCCAGCGGTCTGGAGAGGGGGTCCTACGAGCAGTACTTC.

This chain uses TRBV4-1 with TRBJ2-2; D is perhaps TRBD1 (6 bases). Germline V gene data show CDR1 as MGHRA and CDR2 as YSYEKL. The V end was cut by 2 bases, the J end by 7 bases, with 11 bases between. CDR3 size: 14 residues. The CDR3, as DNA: TGCGCCAGCAGCCAATCGGTAGGGGGCGGGGAGCTGTTTTTT. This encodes CASSQSVGGGELFF.

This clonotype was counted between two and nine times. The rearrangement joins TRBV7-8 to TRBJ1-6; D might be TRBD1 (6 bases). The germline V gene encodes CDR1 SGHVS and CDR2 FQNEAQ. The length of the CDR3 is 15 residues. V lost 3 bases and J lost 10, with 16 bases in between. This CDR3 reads CASSFSRGGNSPLHF. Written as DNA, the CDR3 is TGTGCCAGCAGCTTCTCGCGGGGGGGCAACTCACCCCTCCACTTT.

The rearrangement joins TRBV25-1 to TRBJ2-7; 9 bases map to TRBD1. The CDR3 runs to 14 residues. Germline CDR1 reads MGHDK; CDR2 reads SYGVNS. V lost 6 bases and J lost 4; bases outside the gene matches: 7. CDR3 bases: TGTGCCAGCAGGAGGGACAGGGACGGATACGAGCAGTACTTC. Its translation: CASRRDRDGYEQYF.

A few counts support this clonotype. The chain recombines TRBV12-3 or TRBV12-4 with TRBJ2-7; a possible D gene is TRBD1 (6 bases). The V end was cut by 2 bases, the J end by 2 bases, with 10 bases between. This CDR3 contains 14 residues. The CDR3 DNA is TGTGCCAGCAGTTTACGGCAGGGGACCTACGAGCAGTACTTC. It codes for CASSLRQGTYEQYF.

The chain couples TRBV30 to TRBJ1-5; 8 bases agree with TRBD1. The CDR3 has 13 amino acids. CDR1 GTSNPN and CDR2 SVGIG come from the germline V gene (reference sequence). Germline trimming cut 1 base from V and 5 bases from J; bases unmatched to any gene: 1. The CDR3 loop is CAWSATGDQPQHF. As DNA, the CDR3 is TGTGCCTGGAGTGCGACAGGGGATCAGCCCCAGCATTTT.

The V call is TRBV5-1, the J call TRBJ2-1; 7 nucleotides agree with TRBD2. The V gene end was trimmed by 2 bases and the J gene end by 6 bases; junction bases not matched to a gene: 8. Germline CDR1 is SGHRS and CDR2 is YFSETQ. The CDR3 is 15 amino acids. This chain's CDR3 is CASSFPRLALNEQFF. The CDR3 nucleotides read TGCGCCAGCAGCTTTCCCCGACTAGCTCTCAATGAGCAGTTCTTC.

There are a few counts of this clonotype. This chain's CDR3 is CASSWTGANPYEQYF. The CDR3 region has the DNA TGTGCCAGCAGTTGGACAGGGGCTAACCCCTACGAGCAGTACTTC. The J gene is TRBJ2-7, the V gene TRBV6-5; TRBD1 agrees at 9 bases. The germline V gene encodes CDR1 MNHEY and CDR2 SVGAGI. The CDR3 runs 15 residues. V lost 4 bases and J lost 2; bases outside the gene matches: 6.

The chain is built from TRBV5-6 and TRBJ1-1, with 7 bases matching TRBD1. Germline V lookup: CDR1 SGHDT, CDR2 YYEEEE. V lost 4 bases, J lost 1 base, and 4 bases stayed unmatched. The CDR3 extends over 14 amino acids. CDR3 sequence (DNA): TGTGCCAGCAGCGAGGGACAGCGGAACACTGAAGCTTTCTTT. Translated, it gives CASSEGQRNTEAFF. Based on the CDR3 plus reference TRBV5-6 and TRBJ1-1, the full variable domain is DAGVTQSPTHLIKTRGQQVTLRCSPKSGHDTVSWYQQALGQGPQFIFQYYEEEERQRGNFPDRFSGHQFPNYSSELNVNALLLGDSALYLCASSEGQRNTEAFFGQGTRLTVV.

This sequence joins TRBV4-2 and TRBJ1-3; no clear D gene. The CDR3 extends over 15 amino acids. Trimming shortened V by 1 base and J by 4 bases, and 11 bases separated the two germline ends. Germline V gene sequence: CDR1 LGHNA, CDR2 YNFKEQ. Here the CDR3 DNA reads TGTGCCAGCAGCCAAGTTTGGGCAGTCGGAAACACCATATATTTT. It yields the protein CASSQVWAVGNTIYF.